The sequence of this T cell receptor (beta chain) was determined in a study of blood T cell repertoires in COVID-19. The CDR3 loop spans 15 amino acids. Germline-derived CDR1 and CDR2 are SEHNR and FQNEAQ (reference sequence). V shed 7 bases, J shed 2 bases, and the junction held 8 bases outside the gene matches. The table came from immunoSEQ multiplex PCR; TCRdb's copy has only in-frame clones and leaves some out. The sample has roughly 380,000 clones, around 91% seen once; the top ten hold 1.5% to 1.8%. The sequence was obtained from a woman aged 40 to 50 with COVID-19, enrolled during active disease. J is TRBJ1-1 and V is TRBV7-9; 9 positions match TRBD1. The specimen was peripheral blood. The CDR3 nucleotides read TGTGCCAGCACCTGGGGGGACAGGGAAAACACTGAAGCTTTCTTT. It is translated as CASTWGDRENTEAFF.